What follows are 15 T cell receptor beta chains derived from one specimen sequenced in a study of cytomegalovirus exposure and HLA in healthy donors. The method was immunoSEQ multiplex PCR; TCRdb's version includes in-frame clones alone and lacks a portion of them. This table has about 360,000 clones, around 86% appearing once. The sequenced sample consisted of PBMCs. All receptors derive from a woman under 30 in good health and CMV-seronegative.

CDR3 sequence (DNA): TGTGCCAGCAGCCACCGGGACAGGGGTTCGGGTCAGCCCCAGCATTTT. Translation gives CASSHRDRGSGQPQHF. The J gene is TRBJ1-5, the V gene TRBV28; TRBD1 matches at 10 bases. The CDR3 spans 16 residues. Germline V gives CDR1 MDHEN, CDR2 SYDVKM. Trimming removed 6 bases from V and 6 bases from J; junction bases left unmatched: 11.

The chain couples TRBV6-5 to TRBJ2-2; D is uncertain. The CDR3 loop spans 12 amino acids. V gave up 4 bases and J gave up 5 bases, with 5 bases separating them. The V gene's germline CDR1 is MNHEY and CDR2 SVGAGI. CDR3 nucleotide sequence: TGTGCCAGCAGTTTCAATACCGGGGAGCTGTTTTTT. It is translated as CASSFNTGELFF.

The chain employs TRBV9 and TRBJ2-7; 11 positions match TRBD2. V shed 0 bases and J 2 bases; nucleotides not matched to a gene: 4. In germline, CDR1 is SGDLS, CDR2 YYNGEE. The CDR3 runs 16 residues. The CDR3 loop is CASSVAETSGAYEQYF. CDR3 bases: TGTGCCAGCAGCGTAGCCGAGACTAGCGGGGCCTACGAGCAGTACTTC.

The DNA for the CDR3 is TGTGCCAGCAGTTGGGGACACAAATCTGGCTACACCTTC. Amino acids: CASSWGHKSGYTF. The chain is built from TRBV28 and TRBJ1-2; TRBD1 might be the D (6 bases). The CDR3 is 13 amino acids. Germline CDR1 MDHEN, CDR2 SYDVKM. V was shortened by 4 bases and J by 7 bases, with 13 bases between the two germline ends.

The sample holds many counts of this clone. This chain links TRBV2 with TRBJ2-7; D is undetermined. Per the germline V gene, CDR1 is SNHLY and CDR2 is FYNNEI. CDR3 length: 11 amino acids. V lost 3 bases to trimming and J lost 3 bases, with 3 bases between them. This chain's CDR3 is CASSDNYEQYF. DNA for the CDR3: TGTGCCAGCAGTGATAACTACGAGCAGTACTTC.

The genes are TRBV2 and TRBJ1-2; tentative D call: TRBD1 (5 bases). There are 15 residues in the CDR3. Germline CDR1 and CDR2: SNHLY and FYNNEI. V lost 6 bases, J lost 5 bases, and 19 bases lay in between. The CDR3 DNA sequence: TGTGCCAGCAGGTCAAACAACCAACGGGGGTATGGCTACACCTTC. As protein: CASRSNNQRGYGYTF.

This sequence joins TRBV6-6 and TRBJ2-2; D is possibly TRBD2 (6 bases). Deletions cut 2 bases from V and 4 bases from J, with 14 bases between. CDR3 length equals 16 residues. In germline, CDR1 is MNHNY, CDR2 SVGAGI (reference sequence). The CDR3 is CASSYLFSGGTGELFF. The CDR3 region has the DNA TGTGCCAGCAGTTACCTTTTTTCCGGGGGCACCGGGGAGCTGTTTTTT.

Here the CDR3 DNA reads TGTGCCAGCAGTGATTTACTAGCGCAATATGTTAACAATGAGCAGTTCTTC. Translated, it gives CASSDLLAQYVNNEQFF. This rearrangement joins TRBV2 to TRBJ2-1; 7 nucleotides agree with TRBD2. V trimming: 3 bases; J trimming: 5 bases; junction bases outside the gene matches: 13. The germline V gene has CDR1 SNHLY and CDR2 FYNNEI. The CDR3 runs to 17 residues.

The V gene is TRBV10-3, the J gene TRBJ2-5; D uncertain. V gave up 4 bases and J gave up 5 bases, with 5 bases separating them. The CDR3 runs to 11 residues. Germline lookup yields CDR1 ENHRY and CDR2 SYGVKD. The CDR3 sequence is CAISGAETQYF. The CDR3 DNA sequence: TGTGCCATCAGTGGAGCGGAGACCCAGTACTTC.

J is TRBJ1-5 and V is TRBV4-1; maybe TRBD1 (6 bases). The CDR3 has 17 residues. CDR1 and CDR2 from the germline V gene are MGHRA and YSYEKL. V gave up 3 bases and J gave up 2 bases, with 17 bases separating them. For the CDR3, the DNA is TGCGCCAGCAGCCATTCGCAGGGAGGGGGAGGCAATCAGCCCCAGCATTTT. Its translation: CASSHSQGGGGNQPQHF.

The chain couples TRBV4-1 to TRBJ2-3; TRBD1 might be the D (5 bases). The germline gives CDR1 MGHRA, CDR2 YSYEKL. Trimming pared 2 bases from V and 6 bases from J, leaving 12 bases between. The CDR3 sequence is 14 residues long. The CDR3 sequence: CASSQQGLRDTQYF. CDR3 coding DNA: TGCGCCAGCAGCCAACAGGGTCTCAGGGATACGCAGTATTTT.

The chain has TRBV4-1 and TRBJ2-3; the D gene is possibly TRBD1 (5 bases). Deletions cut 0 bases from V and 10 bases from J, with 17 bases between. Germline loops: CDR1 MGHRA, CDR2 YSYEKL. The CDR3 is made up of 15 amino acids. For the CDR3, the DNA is TGCGCCAGCAGCCAAGATAGGGGCCCAGTGAAGGCGCAGTATTTT. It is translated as CASSQDRGPVKAQYF.

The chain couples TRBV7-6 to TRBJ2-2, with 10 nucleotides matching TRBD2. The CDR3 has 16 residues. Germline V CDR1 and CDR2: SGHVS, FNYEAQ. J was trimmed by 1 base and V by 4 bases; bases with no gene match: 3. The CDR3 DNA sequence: TGTGCCAGCAGCTCGAGCGGGGGGGTGAACACCGGGGAGCTGTTTTTT. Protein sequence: CASSSSGGVNTGELFF.

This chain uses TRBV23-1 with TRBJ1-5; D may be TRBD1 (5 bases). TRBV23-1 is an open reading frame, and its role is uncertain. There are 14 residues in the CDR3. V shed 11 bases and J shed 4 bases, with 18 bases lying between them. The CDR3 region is CALRATVCNQPQHF. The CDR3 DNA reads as TGCGCCCTCCGGGCGACAGTGTGTAATCAGCCCCAGCATTTT.

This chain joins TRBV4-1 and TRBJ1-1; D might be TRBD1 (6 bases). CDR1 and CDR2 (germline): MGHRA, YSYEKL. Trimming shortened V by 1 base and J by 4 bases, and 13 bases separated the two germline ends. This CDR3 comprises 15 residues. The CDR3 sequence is CASSQVGQLPTEAFF. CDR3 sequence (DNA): TGCGCCAGCAGCCAAGTTGGACAGCTTCCCACTGAAGCTTTCTTT.